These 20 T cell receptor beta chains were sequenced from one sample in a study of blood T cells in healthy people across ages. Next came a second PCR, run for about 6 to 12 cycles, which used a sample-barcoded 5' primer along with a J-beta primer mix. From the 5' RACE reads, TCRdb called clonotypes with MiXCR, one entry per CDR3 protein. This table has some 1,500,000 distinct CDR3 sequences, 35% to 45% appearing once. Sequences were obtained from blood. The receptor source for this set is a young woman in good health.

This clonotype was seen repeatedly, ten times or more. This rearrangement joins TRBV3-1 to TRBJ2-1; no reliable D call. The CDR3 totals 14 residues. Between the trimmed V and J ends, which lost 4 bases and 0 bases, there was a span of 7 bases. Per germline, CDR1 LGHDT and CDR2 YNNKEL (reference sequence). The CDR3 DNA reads TGTGCCAGCAGCCCCAGGAGCTCCTACAATGAGCAGTTCTTC. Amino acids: CASSPRSSYNEQFF.

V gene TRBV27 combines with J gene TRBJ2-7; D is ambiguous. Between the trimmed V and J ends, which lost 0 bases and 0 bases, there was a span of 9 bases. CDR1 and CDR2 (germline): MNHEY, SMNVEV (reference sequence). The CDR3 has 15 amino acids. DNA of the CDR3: TGTGCCAGCAGTTTATCAGCCAGGCTCTCCTACGAGCAGTACTTC. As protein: CASSLSARLSYEQYF.

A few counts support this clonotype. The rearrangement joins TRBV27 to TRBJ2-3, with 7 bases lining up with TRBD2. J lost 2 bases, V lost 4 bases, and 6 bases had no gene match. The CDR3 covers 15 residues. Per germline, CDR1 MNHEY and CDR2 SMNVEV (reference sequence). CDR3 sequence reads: CASSSPGGYTDTQYF. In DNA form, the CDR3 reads TGTGCCAGCAGTTCCCCGGGAGGCTACACAGATACGCAGTATTTT.

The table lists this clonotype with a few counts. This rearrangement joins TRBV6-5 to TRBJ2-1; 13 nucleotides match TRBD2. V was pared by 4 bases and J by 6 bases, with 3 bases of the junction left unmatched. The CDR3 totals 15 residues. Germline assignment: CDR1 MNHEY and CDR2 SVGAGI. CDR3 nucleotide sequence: TGTGCCAGCAGTTTCACTAGCGGGAGGGGCAATGAGCAGTTCTTC. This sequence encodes CASSFTSGRGNEQFF.

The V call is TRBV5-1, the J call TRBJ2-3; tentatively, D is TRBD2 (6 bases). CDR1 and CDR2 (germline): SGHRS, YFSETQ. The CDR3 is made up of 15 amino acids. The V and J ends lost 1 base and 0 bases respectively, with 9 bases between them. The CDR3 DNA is TGCGCCAGCAGCTTGTTGCGGGATAGCACAGATACGCAGTATTTT. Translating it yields CASSLLRDSTDTQYF.

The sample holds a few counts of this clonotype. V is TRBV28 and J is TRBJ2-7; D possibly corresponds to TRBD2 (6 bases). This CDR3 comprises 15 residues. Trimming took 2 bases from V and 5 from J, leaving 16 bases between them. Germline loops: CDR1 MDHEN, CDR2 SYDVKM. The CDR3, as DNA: TGTGCCAGCAGTTTACCTCTAGCGTTAAGACACGAGCAGTACTTC. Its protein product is CASSLPLALRHEQYF.

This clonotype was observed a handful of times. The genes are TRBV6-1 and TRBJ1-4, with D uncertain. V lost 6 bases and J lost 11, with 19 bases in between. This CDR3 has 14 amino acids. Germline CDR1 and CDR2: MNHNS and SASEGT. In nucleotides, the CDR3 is TGTGCCAGCAGCCGGGAGACGGAAGCGGGGAAACTGTTTTTT. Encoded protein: CASSRETEAGKLFF.

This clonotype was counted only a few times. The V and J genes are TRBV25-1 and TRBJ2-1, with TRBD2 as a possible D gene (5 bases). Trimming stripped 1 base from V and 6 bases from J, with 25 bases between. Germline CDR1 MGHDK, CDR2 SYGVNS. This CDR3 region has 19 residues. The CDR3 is CASSESSSGDGRVRNEQFF. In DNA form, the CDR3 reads TGTGCCAGCAGTGAATCCTCCTCAGGAGACGGGCGGGTTCGCAATGAGCAGTTCTTC.

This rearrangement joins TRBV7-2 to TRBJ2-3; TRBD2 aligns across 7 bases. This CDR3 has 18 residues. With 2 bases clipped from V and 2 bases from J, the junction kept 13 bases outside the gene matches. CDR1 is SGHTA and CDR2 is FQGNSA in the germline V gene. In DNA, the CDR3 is TGTGCCAGCAGCTTACTAGCGGCTTACATAAAAAACACAGATACGCAGTATTTT. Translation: CASSLLAAYIKNTDTQYF.

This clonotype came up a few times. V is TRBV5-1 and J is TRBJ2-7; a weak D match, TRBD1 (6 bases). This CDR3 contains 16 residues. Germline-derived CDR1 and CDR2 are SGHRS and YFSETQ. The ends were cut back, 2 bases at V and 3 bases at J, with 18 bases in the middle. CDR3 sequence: CASSLSLTGKSYEQYF. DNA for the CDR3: TGCGCCAGCAGCTTAAGTCTTACAGGGAAGAGCTACGAGCAGTACTTC. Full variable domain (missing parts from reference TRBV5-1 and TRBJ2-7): KAGVTQTPRYLIKTRGQQVTLSCSPISGHRSVSWYQQTPGQGLQFLFEYFSETQRNKGNFPGRFSGRQFSNSRSEMNVSTLELGDSALYLCASSLSLTGKSYEQYFGPGTRLTVT.

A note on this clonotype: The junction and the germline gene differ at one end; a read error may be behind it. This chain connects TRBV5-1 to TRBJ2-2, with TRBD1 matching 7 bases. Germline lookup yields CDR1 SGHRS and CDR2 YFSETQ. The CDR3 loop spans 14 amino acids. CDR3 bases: TGCACCAGCAGACGACAGGGTAACACCGGGGAGCTGTTTTTT. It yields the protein CTSRRQGNTGELFF.

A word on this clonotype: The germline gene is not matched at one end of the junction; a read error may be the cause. The CDR3 sequence: CATSATSSNQPQHF. The DNA for the CDR3 is TGTGCCACCAGTGCTACAAGTAGCAATCAGCCCCAGCATTTT. This chain uses TRBV10-3 with TRBJ1-5, with D unresolved. The germline V gene has CDR1 ENHRY and CDR2 SYGVKD. The CDR3 spans 14 residues.

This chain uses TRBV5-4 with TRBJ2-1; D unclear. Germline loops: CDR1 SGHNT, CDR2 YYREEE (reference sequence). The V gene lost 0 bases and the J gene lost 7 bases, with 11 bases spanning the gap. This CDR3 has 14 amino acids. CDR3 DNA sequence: TGTGCCAGCAGCTTGGCGATAGCACAGAATGAGCAGTTCTTC. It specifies CASSLAIAQNEQFF.

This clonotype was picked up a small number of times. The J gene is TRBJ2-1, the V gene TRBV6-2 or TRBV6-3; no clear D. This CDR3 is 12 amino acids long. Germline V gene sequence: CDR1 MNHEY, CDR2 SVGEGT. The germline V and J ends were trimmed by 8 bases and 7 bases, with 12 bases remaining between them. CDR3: CASHANRNEQFF. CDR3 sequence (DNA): TGTGCCAGCCATGCAAACCGTAATGAGCAGTTCTTC.

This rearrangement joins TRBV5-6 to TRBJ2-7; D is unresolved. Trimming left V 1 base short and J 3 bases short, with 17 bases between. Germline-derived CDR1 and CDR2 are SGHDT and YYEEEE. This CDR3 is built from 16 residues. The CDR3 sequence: CASSLRPFGAVYEQYF. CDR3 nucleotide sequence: TGTGCCAGCAGCTTGCGACCGTTCGGTGCCGTCTACGAGCAGTACTTC.

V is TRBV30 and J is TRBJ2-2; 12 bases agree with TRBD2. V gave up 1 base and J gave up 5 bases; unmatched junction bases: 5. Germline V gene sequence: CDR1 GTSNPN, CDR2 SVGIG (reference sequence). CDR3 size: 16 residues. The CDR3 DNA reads TGTGCCTGGAGTGACGGACTAGCGGGACTTACCGGGGAGCTGTTTTTT. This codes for CAWSDGLAGLTGELFF.

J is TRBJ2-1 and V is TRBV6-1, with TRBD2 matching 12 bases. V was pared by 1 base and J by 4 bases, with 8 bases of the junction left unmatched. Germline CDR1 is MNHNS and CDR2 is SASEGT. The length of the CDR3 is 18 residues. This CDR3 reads CASSEVSLAGGGYNEQFF. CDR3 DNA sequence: TGTGCCAGCAGTGAAGTTTCCCTAGCGGGAGGGGGTTACAATGAGCAGTTCTTC.

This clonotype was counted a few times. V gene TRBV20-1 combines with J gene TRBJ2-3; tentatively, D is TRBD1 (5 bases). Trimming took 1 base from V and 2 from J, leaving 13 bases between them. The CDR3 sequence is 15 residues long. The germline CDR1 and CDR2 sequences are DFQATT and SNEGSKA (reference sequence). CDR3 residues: CSARAPSGLTDTQYF. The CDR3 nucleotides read TGCAGTGCTAGAGCCCCCTCAGGGCTCACAGATACGCAGTATTTT.

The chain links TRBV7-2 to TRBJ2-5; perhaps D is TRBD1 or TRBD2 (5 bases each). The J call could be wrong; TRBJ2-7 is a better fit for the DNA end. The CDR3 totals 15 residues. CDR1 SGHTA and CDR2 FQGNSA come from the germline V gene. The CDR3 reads CASSPGTTPSNEQYF. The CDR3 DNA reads TGTGCCAGCTCCCCCGGGACGACCCCGTCAAACGAGCAGTACTTC.

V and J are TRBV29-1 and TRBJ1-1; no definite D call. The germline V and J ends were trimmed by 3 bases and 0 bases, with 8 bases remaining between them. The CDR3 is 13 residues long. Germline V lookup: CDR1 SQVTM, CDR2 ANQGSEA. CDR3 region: CSVEQSMNTEAFF. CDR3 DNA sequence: TGCAGCGTTGAGCAGTCCATGAACACTGAAGCTTTCTTT.